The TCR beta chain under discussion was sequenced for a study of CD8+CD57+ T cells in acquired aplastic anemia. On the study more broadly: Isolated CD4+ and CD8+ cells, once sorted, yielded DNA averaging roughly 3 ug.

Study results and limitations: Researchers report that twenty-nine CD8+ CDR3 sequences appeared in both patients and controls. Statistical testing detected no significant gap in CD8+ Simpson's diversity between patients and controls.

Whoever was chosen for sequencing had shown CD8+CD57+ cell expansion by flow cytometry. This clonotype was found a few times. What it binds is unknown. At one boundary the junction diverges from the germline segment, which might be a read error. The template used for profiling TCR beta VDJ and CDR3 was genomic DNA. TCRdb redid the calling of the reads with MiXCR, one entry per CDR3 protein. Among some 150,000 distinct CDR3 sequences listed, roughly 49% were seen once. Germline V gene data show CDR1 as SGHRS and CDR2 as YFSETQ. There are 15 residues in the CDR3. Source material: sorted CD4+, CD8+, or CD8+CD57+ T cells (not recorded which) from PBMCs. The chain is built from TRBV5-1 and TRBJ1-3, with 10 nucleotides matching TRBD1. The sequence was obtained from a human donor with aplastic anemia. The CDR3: CASSVDRGPGDTIYF. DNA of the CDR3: TGCGCCAGCAGCGTCGACAGGGGGCCTGGAGACACCATATATTTT.